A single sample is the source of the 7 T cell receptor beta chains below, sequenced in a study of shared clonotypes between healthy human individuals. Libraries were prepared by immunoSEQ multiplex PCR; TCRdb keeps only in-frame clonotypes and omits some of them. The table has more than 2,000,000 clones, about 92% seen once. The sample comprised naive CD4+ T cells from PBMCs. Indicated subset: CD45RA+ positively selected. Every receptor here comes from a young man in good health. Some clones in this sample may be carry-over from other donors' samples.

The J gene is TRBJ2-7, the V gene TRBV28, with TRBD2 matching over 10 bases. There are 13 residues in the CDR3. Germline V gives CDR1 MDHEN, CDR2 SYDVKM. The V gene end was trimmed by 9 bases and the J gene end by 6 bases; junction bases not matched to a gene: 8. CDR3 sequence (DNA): TGTGCCAGTCAGACTAGCGGGTCGGGCGAGCAGTACTTC. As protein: CASQTSGSGEQYF. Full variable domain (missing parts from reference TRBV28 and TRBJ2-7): DVKVTQSSRYLVKRTGEKVFLECVQDMDHENMFWYRQDPGLGLRLIYFSYDVKMKEKGDIPEGYSVSREKKERFSLILESASTNQTSMYLCASQTSGSGEQYFGPGTRLTVT.

CDR3 nucleotides: TGTGCCAGCAGTGAAGTGGGGATGGCTGGGGCCAACGTCCTGACTTTC. Protein: CASSEVGMAGANVLTF. The chain couples TRBV2 to TRBJ2-6, with D uncertain. V was shortened by 1 base and J by 2 bases, with 9 bases between the two germline ends. The CDR3 loop spans 16 amino acids. Germline CDR1 and CDR2: SNHLY and FYNNEI.

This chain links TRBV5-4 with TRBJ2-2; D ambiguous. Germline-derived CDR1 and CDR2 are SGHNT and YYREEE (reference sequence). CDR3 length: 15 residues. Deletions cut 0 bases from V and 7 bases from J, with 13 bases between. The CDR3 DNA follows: TGTGCCAGCAGCTTGGAAGCAGCCTCGAACGGGGAGCTGTTTTTT. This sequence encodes CASSLEAASNGELFF.

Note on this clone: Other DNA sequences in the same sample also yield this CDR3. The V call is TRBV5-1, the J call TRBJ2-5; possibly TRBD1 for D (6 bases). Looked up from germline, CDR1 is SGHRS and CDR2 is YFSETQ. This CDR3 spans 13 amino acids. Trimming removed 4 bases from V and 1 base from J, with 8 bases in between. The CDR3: CASSLDSQETQYF. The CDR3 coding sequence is TGCGCCAGCAGCCTGGACAGCCAAGAGACCCAGTACTTC.

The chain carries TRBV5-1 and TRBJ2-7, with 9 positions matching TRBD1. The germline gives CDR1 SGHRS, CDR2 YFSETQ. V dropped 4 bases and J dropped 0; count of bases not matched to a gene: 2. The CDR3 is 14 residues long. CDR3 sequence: CASSRDRDSYEQYF. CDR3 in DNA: TGCGCCAGCAGCAGGGACAGGGACTCCTACGAGCAGTACTTC.

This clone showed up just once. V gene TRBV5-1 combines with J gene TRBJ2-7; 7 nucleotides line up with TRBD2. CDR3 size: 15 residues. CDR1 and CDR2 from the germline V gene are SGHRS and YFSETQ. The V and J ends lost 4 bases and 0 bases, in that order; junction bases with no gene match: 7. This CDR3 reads CASSPVGGISYEQYF. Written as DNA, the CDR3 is TGCGCCAGCAGCCCTGTCGGGGGGATCTCCTACGAGCAGTACTTC.

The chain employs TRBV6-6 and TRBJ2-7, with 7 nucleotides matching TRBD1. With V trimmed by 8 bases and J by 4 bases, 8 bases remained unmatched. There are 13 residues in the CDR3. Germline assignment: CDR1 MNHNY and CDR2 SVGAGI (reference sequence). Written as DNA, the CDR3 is TGTGCCAGCGGGTTTCGGGACAGTTACGAGCAGTACTTC. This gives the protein CASGFRDSYEQYF.